Listed below are T cell receptor beta chains from one sample, sequenced in a study of cytomegalovirus exposure and HLA in healthy donors. Data came from immunoSEQ multiplex PCR; TCRdb stores just in-frame clones and leaves some out. Counted here are about 94,000 clones, 75% to 80% occurring once; the ten biggest clones make up about 4%. Sequenced input: PBMCs. The receptors originated from a woman aged 40 to 55 in good health and CMV-seronegative. CDR3s include the opening cysteine and the closing phenylalanine or tryptophan. A D gene is named only where the DNA matches it firmly. The size entry is marked missing in some rows and otherwise reads once, few, many or a size class.

clone size: -
CDR3 length: 14
J gene: TRBJ2-1
D gene: -
V gene: TRBV5-1
CDR3 DNA: TGCGCCAGCAGCTTCACAGGTACCTACAATGAGCAGTTCTTC
CDR3 protein: CASSFTGTYNEQFF

clone size: -
CDR3 length: 15
J gene: TRBJ1-4
D gene: -
V gene: TRBV5-1
CDR3 DNA: TGCGCCAGCAGCTTGATAACTTCGGCTAATGAAAAACTGTTTTTT
CDR3 protein: CASSLITSANEKLFF

clone size: few
CDR3 length: 16
J gene: TRBJ2-7
D gene: -
V gene: TRBV4-1
CDR3 DNA: TGCGCCAGCAGCCAAATAGACCGGGACATTAACTACGAGCAGTACTTC
CDR3 protein: CASSQIDRDINYEQYF

clone size: -
CDR3 length: 14
J gene: TRBJ2-7
D gene: TRBD1
V gene: TRBV15
CDR3 DNA: TGTGCCACCAGCAGCTACAGGGGTAGTTACGAGCAGTACTTC
CDR3 protein: CATSSYRGSYEQYF

clone size: -
CDR3 length: 17
J gene: TRBJ1-5
D gene: TRBD1
V gene: TRBV19
CDR3 DNA: TGTGCCAGCCTGGCCGGACAGGAAAGCTATAGCAATCAGCCCCAGCATTTT
CDR3 protein: CASLAGQESYSNQPQHF

clone size: -
CDR3 length: 14
J gene: TRBJ1-5
D gene: -
V gene: TRBV18
CDR3 DNA: TGTGCCAGCTCACCCGGGGTCCCCGATCAGCCCCAGCATTTT
CDR3 protein: CASSPGVPDQPQHF

clone size: -
CDR3 length: 16
J gene: TRBJ1-5
D gene: -
V gene: TRBV15
CDR3 DNA: TGTGCCACCAGCAGGGGGATCGACAGTCCCAATCAGCCCCAGCATTTT
CDR3 protein: CATSRGIDSPNQPQHF

clone size: -
CDR3 length: 15
J gene: TRBJ1-2
D gene: TRBD1
V gene: TRBV4-2
CDR3 DNA: TGTGCCAGCAGCCAAGTCTTACAGGGGAACTATGGCTACACCTTC
CDR3 protein: CASSQVLQGNYGYTF

clone size: -
CDR3 length: 14
J gene: TRBJ2-1
D gene: -
V gene: TRBV28
CDR3 DNA: TGTGCCAGCGCCGACACCAGTAACTACAATGAGCAGTTCTTC
CDR3 protein: CASADTSNYNEQFF

clone size: -
CDR3 length: 15
J gene: TRBJ2-7
D gene: -
V gene: TRBV5-1
CDR3 DNA: TGCGCCAGCTCCCTGGGGGGAATCCAGTCCTACGAGCAGTACTTC
CDR3 protein: CASSLGGIQSYEQYF

clone size: -
CDR3 length: 13
J gene: TRBJ2-7
D gene: -
V gene: TRBV6-5
CDR3 DNA: TGTGCCAGCCACGTAGCTTGGGGGGACGAGCAGTACTTC
CDR3 protein: CASHVAWGDEQYF

clone size: -
CDR3 length: 16
J gene: TRBJ1-1
D gene: -
V gene: TRBV19
CDR3 DNA: TGTGCCAGTAGTATAGATCGGAGAGGGAAGGACACTGAAGCTTTCTTT
CDR3 protein: CASSIDRRGKDTEAFF

clone size: -
CDR3 length: 15
J gene: TRBJ1-5
D gene: TRBD1
V gene: TRBV2
CDR3 DNA: TGTGCCAGCAACAAGGGGACAGGGGATAATCAGCCCCAGCATTTT
CDR3 protein: CASNKGTGDNQPQHF

clone size: -
CDR3 length: 13
J gene: TRBJ2-1
D gene: TRBD2
V gene: TRBV29-1
CDR3 DNA: TGCAGCGTTGACGGGGGGGCGAACAATGAGCAGTTCTTC
CDR3 protein: CSVDGGANNEQFF

clone size: -
CDR3 length: 13
J gene: TRBJ2-5
D gene: TRBD1
V gene: TRBV7-3
CDR3 DNA: TGTGCCAGCAGCCCCGGACAGGAGGAGACCCAGTACTTC
CDR3 protein: CASSPGQEETQYF

clone size: -
CDR3 length: 14
J gene: TRBJ1-1
D gene: TRBD1
V gene: TRBV7-6
CDR3 DNA: TGTGCCAGCAGCCTCCGGGACAGTCACCCTGAAGCTTTCTTT
CDR3 protein: CASSLRDSHPEAFF

clone size: -
CDR3 length: 15
J gene: TRBJ2-1
D gene: TRBD1
V gene: TRBV5-4
CDR3 DNA: TGTGCCAGCAGCTTAGACAGGGCCGCCTACAATGAGCAGTTCTTC
CDR3 protein: CASSLDRAAYNEQFF

clone size: -
CDR3 length: 16
J gene: TRBJ1-5
D gene: TRBD1
V gene: TRBV4-1
CDR3 DNA: TGCGCCAGCAGCCAGCGACAGGGGGCCCAGGTACAGCCCCAGCATTTT
CDR3 protein: CASSQRQGAQVQPQHF

clone size: -
CDR3 length: 15
J gene: TRBJ2-5
D gene: TRBD1
V gene: TRBV2
CDR3 DNA: TGTGCCAGCACTTCTTGGCGGGGACAGGGAAAGACCCAGTACTTC
CDR3 protein: CASTSWRGQGKTQYF

clone size: -
CDR3 length: 15
J gene: TRBJ1-6
D gene: -
V gene: TRBV4-1
CDR3 DNA: TGCGCCAGCAGCCAAGTCGCAGGGGATAATTCACCCCTCAACTTT
CDR3 protein: CASSQVAGDNSPLNF

clone size: -
CDR3 length: 14
J gene: TRBJ2-7
D gene: -
V gene: TRBV18
CDR3 DNA: TGTGCCAGCTCACCATCAGGGGGGTTTGTCGAGCAGTACTTC
CDR3 protein: CASSPSGGFVEQYF

clone size: -
CDR3 length: 15
J gene: TRBJ1-6
D gene: TRBD1
V gene: TRBV7-2
CDR3 DNA: TGTGCCAGCAGCTCCGGGACAGGGGTAGGTTCACCCCTCCACTTT
CDR3 protein: CASSSGTGVGSPLHF

clone size: -
CDR3 length: 13
J gene: TRBJ1-1
D gene: TRBD1
V gene: TRBV30
CDR3 DNA: TGTGCCTGGAGTGGACAACAGGGGAGTGAAGCTTTCTTT
CDR3 protein: CAWSGQQGSEAFF

clone size: few
CDR3 length: 15
J gene: TRBJ2-5
D gene: TRBD2
V gene: TRBV6-1
CDR3 DNA: TGTGCCAGCAGTGAAGGCGGGAGGGCCAGGGGGACCCAGTACTTC
CDR3 protein: CASSEGGRARGTQYF

clone size: -
CDR3 length: 15
J gene: TRBJ1-2
D gene: -
V gene: TRBV6-1
CDR3 DNA: TGTGCCAGCAGCCTACTAGGCGGGGCTCTCCTTGGCTACACCTTC
CDR3 protein: CASSLLGGALLGYTF

clone size: -
CDR3 length: 13
J gene: TRBJ2-2
D gene: TRBD1
V gene: TRBV28
CDR3 DNA: TGTGCCGGGCGGACAGGGAACACCGGGGAGCTGTTTTTT
CDR3 protein: CAGRTGNTGELFF

clone size: -
CDR3 length: 14
J gene: TRBJ2-5
D gene: TRBD1
V gene: TRBV6-5
CDR3 DNA: TGTGCCAGCAGTTACCCGGACAGGTCACAGACCCAGTACTTC
CDR3 protein: CASSYPDRSQTQYF